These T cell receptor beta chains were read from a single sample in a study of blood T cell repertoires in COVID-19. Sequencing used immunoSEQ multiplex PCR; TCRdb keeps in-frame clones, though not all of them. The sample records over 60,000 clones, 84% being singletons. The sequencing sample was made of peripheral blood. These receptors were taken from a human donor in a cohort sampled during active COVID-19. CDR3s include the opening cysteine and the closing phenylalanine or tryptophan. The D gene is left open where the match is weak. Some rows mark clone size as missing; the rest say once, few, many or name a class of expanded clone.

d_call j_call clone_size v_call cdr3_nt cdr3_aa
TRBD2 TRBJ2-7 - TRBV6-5 TGTGCCAGCAGTTACTCGGGGCCTAGCGGATACGAGCAGTACTTC CASSYSGPSGYEQYF
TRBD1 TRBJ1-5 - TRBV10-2 TGCGCCAGCAGTGAACAGGGGACAGGGCTGGATTCTCAGCCCCAGCATTTT CASSEQGTGLDSQPQHF
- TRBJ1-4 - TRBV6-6 TGTGCCAGCAGTTACTCGGGGGGGTCTAATGAAAAACTGTTTTTT CASSYSGGSNEKLFF
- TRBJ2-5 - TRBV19 TGTGCCAGTAGTATAGAGGGCGGGGAGACCCAGTACTTC CASSIEGGETQYF
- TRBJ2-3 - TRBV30 TGTGCCTGGAGTCCCTCCCCAGATACGCAGTATTTT CAWSPSPDTQYF
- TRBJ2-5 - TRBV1 TGCACCAGCAGCCACCTCCCTCGCGGGGGGTACCAAGAGACCCAGTACTTC CTSSHLPRGGYQETQYF
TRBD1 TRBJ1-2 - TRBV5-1 TGCGCCAGCAGCCCGGACAGGGGGGGCTATGGCTACACCTTC CASSPDRGGYGYTF
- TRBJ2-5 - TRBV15 TGTGCCACCAGCAGAGATGGGCAGATCCAAGAGACCCAGTACTTC CATSRDGQIQETQYF
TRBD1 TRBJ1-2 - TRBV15 TGTGCCACCAGCGGAGGGGGGACAGGGACCTTAGAAGGCTACACCTTC CATSGGGTGTLEGYTF
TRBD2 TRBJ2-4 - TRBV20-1 TGCAGTGCTAGTTTAGCGGGACTAGCCAAAAACATTCAGTACTTC CSASLAGLAKNIQYF
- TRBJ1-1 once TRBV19 TGTGCCAGTAGTATTTCGAGGGTTGGCACTGAAGCTTTCTTT CASSISRVGTEAFF
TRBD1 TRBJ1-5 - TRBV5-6 TGTGCCAGCAGCTTGGGGGGACAGGGGAGCAATCAGCCCCAGCATTTT CASSLGGQGSNQPQHF
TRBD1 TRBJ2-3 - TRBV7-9 TGTGCCAGCAGCTTACTCCGGCCAGGACAGGGGGCAGATACGCAGTATTTT CASSLLRPGQGADTQYF
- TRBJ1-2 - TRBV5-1 TGCGCCAGCAGCCCGGCTGGGGAGGGATTCGGCTACACCTTC CASSPAGEGFGYTF
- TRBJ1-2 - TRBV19 TGTGCCAGTAGTAAGGACAGAGGCTATGGCTACACCTTC CASSKDRGYGYTF